Below are 13 T cell receptor beta chains sequenced from a single sample in a study of cytomegalovirus exposure and HLA in healthy donors. This PCR relied on a set of 60 Vbeta primers and 13 Jbeta primers. Using immunoSEQ multiplex PCR, the repertoire was profiled, and TCRdb retains in-frame clones only, with some absent. Of about 120,000 clones in the sample, almost 85% are singletons; the top ten hold 1.4% to 1.5%. The source material was PBMCs. The source is a woman younger than 35 in good health and CMV-seronegative.

The V gene is TRBV7-9, the J gene TRBJ1-2; D is ambiguous. Trimming stripped 6 bases from V and 3 bases from J, with 17 bases between. CDR1 and CDR2 (germline): SEHNR, FQNEAQ (reference sequence). CDR3 length: 15 residues. The CDR3 loop reads CASSPALRRDYGYTF. CDR3 DNA sequence: TGTGCCAGCAGTCCCGCTCTCAGACGGGACTATGGCTACACCTTC.

This clone was seen more than once but under ten times. At one boundary the junction diverges from the germline segment, which might be a read error. The CDR3 DNA is TGTGCCAGCAGTTCCCGACCGATATCTGGGGCCAACGGCCTGACTTTC. It encodes CASSSRPISGANGLTF. The gene calls are TRBV27 and TRBJ2-6; D may be TRBD1 (5 bases). This CDR3 region has 16 residues. In germline, CDR1 is MNHEY, CDR2 SMNVEV (reference sequence).

In this sample, this clone turned up a few times. The gene calls are TRBV4-3 and TRBJ2-2, with D possibly being TRBD2 (6 bases). Deletions cut 0 bases from V and 6 bases from J, with 11 bases between. Germline-derived CDR1 and CDR2 are LGHNA and YSLEER. The CDR3 totals 15 residues. CDR3 residues: CASSQDRRVSGELFF. CDR3 nucleotides: TGCGCCAGCAGCCAAGATAGGAGGGTATCCGGGGAGCTGTTTTTT.

The chain joins TRBV5-1 to TRBJ2-7; TRBD2 agrees at 8 bases. Per the germline V gene, CDR1 is SGHRS and CDR2 is YFSETQ. The CDR3 is made up of 16 amino acids. The V and J ends lost 4 bases and 6 bases, in that order; junction bases with no gene match: 15. For the CDR3, the DNA is TGCGCCAGCAGCCCCCGGGGGGGCAGGGACGGATCCGAGCAGTACTTC. It codes for CASSPRGGRDGSEQYF.

The chain has TRBV18 and TRBJ2-3; 7 bases match TRBD1. This CDR3 contains 17 residues. Germline CDR1 KGHSH, CDR2 LQKENI. The J segment lost 4 bases and the V segment lost 6 bases, leaving 16 bases of the junction unmatched. The CDR3 spells CASSQNTGTEISDTQYF. In DNA, the CDR3 is TGTGCCAGCTCCCAAAATACCGGGACAGAAATTTCAGATACGCAGTATTTT.

About this clone itself: Given the absence of the conserved phenylalanine or tryptophan at the CDR3 end, a read error is likely. This chain uses TRBV10-2 with TRBJ2-7, with 12 nucleotides matching TRBD2. The CDR3 sequence is 14 residues long. Germline trimming cut 4 bases from V and 6 bases from J; bases unmatched to any gene: 4. Looked up from germline, CDR1 is WSHSY and CDR2 is SAAADI. For the CDR3, the DNA is TGCGCCAGCAGTGTGACTAGCGGGAGTGGCGAGCAGTACCTC. Translating it yields CASSVTSGSGEQYL.

The chain joins TRBV7-9 to TRBJ1-1; the D gene is possibly TRBD1 (5 bases). V lost 7 bases and J lost 6, with 12 bases in between. The CDR3 consists of 12 residues. The germline V gene has CDR1 SEHNR and CDR2 FQNEAQ (reference sequence). The CDR3 DNA reads TGTGCCAGCACCTCACAGGTTTCTGAAGCTTTCTTT. Translating gives CASTSQVSEAFF.

This chain links TRBV6-5 with TRBJ1-1, with D possibly TRBD1 on 5 matching bases. There are 14 residues in the CDR3. V dropped 4 bases and J dropped 2 bases, with 11 bases sitting between them. From germline, CDR1 is MNHEY and CDR2 SVGAGI. The CDR3 protein is CASSLTAINTEAFF. Written as DNA, the CDR3 is TGTGCCAGCAGTTTGACAGCGATAAACACTGAAGCTTTCTTT.

This chain joins TRBV30 and TRBJ1-2; no firm D call. The CDR3 has 15 residues. Germline assignment: CDR1 GTSNPN and CDR2 SVGIG (reference sequence). V lost 2 bases to trimming and J lost 7 bases, with 20 bases between them. The CDR3 region is CAWSSSLTLSGGYTF. In DNA, the CDR3 is TGTGCCTGGAGTTCATCTCTCACACTTTCGGGTGGCTACACCTTC.

The chain recombines TRBV6-1 with TRBJ1-3; no firm D call. Germline CDR1 is MNHNS and CDR2 is SASEGT. V lost 6 bases to trimming and J lost 0 bases, with 6 bases between them. This CDR3 has 13 residues. This CDR3 reads CASRQFSGNTIYF. CDR3 in DNA: TGTGCCAGCAGACAGTTCTCTGGAAACACCATATATTTT.

The CDR3 region is CASSGGDSTGTYEQYF. DNA for the CDR3: TGCGCCAGCAGCGGGGGGGACTCCACAGGAACCTACGAGCAGTACTTC. This chain connects TRBV5-1 to TRBJ2-7; 7 bases map to TRBD2. Germline lookup yields CDR1 SGHRS and CDR2 YFSETQ. This CDR3 has 16 amino acids. V was clipped by 4 bases and J by 2 bases; unmatched bases: 12.

This chain joins TRBV4-1 and TRBJ2-7; 8 bases line up with TRBD2. V lost 2 bases to trimming and J lost 1 base; unmatched junction nucleotides: 13. Looked up from germline, CDR1 is MGHRA and CDR2 is YSYEKL. The CDR3 runs to 18 residues. CDR3 region: CASSQKGDLLAVSYEQYF. DNA of the CDR3: TGCGCCAGCAGCCAAAAAGGGGACTTACTAGCGGTATCCTACGAGCAGTACTTC.

CDR3 nucleotides: TGCGCCAGCAGCGGGATACCGGGACAGAACTATGGCTACACCTTC. It codes for CASSGIPGQNYGYTF. The V and J genes are TRBV5-1 and TRBJ1-2; 7 bases agree with TRBD1. Trimming cost V 4 bases and J 2 bases; bases outside gene matches: 8. The CDR3 sequence is 15 residues long. Germline V lookup: CDR1 SGHRS, CDR2 YFSETQ.